This entry features one T cell receptor (beta chain) sequence. This clone was detected only a few times. Its antigen target is currently unknown. Per-base qualities were not stored, and no clone one base away is much larger. The cohort was made up of about 670 healthy bone marrow donors. At the time of sampling, every cohort member was nominally healthy, though immune exposures that went unrecorded were likely present. The donor was CMV seronegative and belonged to the group of more than 300 seronegative cohort members. A peripheral blood sample was collected from each donor, and TCR beta sequencing was performed on peripheral blood mononuclear cells. Genomic DNA was extracted from the blood cell samples with the Qiagen DNeasy Blood Extraction Kit. The library came from the immunoSEQ multiplex PCR assay. For the multiplex PCR, a mixture combining 60 forward primers for TCR Vbeta segments and 13 reverse primers for TCR Jbeta segments was used. A multiplex PCR assay on genomic DNA amplified the CDR3 region of rearranged TCR beta genes. The Illumina HiSeq System was used to sequence the amplified TCR beta libraries as 87-base-pair reads. On the study's bioinformatics: In a later analysis, tens of millions of unique TCR beta chains were counted across the 650 to 700 repertoires, and about 9.9 million of these chains were shared by at least two donors. To remove PCR and sequencing errors, raw reads were error-corrected and collapsed into unique sequences using a nearest-neighbor algorithm that merged closely related sequences. Alignment of CDR3 sequences to IMGT reference sequences was used to assign V, D and J gene segments. For a sequence to be retained, a match of at least six nucleotides was required to both a V gene segment and a J gene segment. A rearrangement counted as productive if the CDR3 had no stop codons and remained in frame with V and J, and every other rearrangement counted as non-productive. CDR3 was defined by IMGT convention, running from the second conserved V-encoded cysteine to the conserved J-encoded phenylalanine. In an earlier analysis of 550 to 650 of the donors, sequences lacking an unambiguous match to a single V gene segment were excluded. An earlier analysis of fewer than 750 of the donors called V segments functional above 56.7% productive rearrangements and segregating when the between-donor standard deviation exceeded 5%. A statistical classification framework was built to diagnose cytomegalovirus status from the catalog of TCR beta chain sequences. In a later analysis, V and J genes were assigned by comparing TCR nucleotide sequences against IMGT/GENE-DB human TR gene sequences. Using the TCRdist pipeline, a later analysis assigned CDR3 sequences along with most-parsimonious VDJ recombination scenarios. A later analysis defined each TCR beta chain by its CDR3 amino acid sequence plus V-gene family, and excluded reads lacking a unique V-gene family. A later analysis removed 600 or so highly shared, low-generation-probability nucleotide sequences to deal with suspected cross-contamination and a sequencing artifact. For each public chain, a later analysis derived a clonal expansion index from normalized ranks of inferred template counts within each repertoire. Generation probabilities in a later analysis came from a VDJ recombination model fitted to out-of-frame rearrangements, and those results were checked against IGoR. In a later analysis, hypergeometric tests were used to score TCR-TCR, TCR-HLA and TCR-CMV co-occurrence, with a repertoire-size bias correction applied to TCR pairs. A later analysis estimated false discovery rates by permuting HLA or CMV assignments 20 times. In a later analysis, co-occurring TCRs were grouped with DBSCAN, and TCRdist sequence similarity was added when clustering was performed within HLA-allele-positive subsets. Repertoires with fewer than 30,000 or more than 120,000 public chains, plus five repertoires with anomalous nucleotide sharing, were excluded from co-occurrence clustering. In its TCRdb copy, this immuneACCESS table keeps in-frame sequences only and misses some clones. Where compared with another copy, unresolved V genes explain less than half of these, and the others have no known cause. The V and J calls and clone size are taken from that table; D and trimming were inferred from the DNA. This sample has approximately 74,000 clones in its table, and around 75% of those were observed once. The ten largest clonotypes hold around 7% of the sample.

The sample originates from a study of cytomegalovirus exposure and HLA in healthy donors (dated by TCRdb to 2017 to 2019). The study in broad terms: According to an earlier analysis of a few hundred of the donors, 150 million to 200 million T cells yielded 117 million unique TCR beta sequences and 276 Gb of sequence data. The study used immunosequencing to profile the T cell repertoires of several hundred subjects and linked those repertoires to cytomegalovirus serostatus. Across about 370 genotyped donors of the cohort, an average of about 220,000 unique TCR beta nucleotide sequences per donor were sequenced, and approximately 17% of those sequences were non-productive. Approximately 300 gigabases of sequencing data and approximately 91 million unique TCR sequences made up an early release that covered nearly 650 HLA-typed donors. The aim of the study was to test whether cataloging public T cell receptors could identify signatures of past pathogen exposure. All discovery cohort repertoires had been generated on a single sequencing platform. A separate validation cohort of 100 to 150 different subjects was used in addition to the 666-subject first cohort. A later analysis re-analyzed previously published TCR beta repertoires from about 730 donors and added high-resolution HLA genotyping to study TCR occurrence patterns. Four or five DR-DQ haplotypes were handled as single units for association and clustering because linkage in the cohort was strong. An earlier analysis of around 580 of the donors used high-throughput TCR beta sequencing to judge whether each TCR beta V gene segment behaved as functional or pseudogenic. The number of donors typed differed by locus, with roughly 629-640 for A, B, C, DRB1 and DQB1, 522 for DQA1, about 610 for DPA1, and under 490 for DPB1. The study combined high-throughput TCR immunosequencing, statistical association of individual TCRs with disease status, and machine learning to predict cytomegalovirus infection status. Rather than drawing on any new phenotypic data, the later analysis identified candidate immune exposures from TCR beta sequences and the way those sequences occurred across donors. Donor age, sex, ethnicity and CMV serostatus were compiled alongside the repertoire data. Both class I and class II loci were covered by HLA typing, at four-digit resolution. Genome-wide SNP genotypes for about 65% of the 666 donors were used in a later genetic analysis, which treated that subset as a discovery cohort. The genetic ancestry cluster associated with self-reported Caucasian donors included about 81% of the roughly 410 genotyped donors.

Deletion took 0 bases off V and 3 bases off J, with a span of 9 bases between the germline ends. From the cysteine up to the phenylalanine, the CDR3 has a length of 14 residues. CDR3 DNA is the only sequence kept; it has 42 bases, read in frame from the first base. As encoded in the germline V gene (reference sequence), CDR1 is SGHNT while CDR2 is YYREEE. Summary of the overall study and its limitations: In a later analysis, the rate of TCR association differed among HLA loci, with DRB1 alleles having the most associated TCRs and HLA-C alleles having the fewest. A cluster of highly shared sequence variants was judged likely to represent a technical artifact of the sequencing pipeline. In an earlier analysis of 450 to 750 of the donors, most TCR beta V segments appeared in productive rearrangements about 90% or about 30% of the time, broadly matching IMGT annotations. In this cohort, only TCR beta chains were sequenced, and detectable features were limited by the absence of alpha or paired-chain data. Roughly uniform sequencing depth across donors was assumed in presence/absence analyses, although this assumption may not hold. In a later analysis, most CMV-associated TCR beta chains were found to appear HLA-restricted, with HLA associations seemingly driven largely by CMV exposure. Compared with the approximately 700-donor mean, donors in an Asian-associated ancestry cluster had fewer N-insertions in productive TCRs, according to a later genetic analysis. Most TCR sequences were seen in very few donors, while some public TCRs were found in many individuals. A further reported finding was that TCR beta sequences accurately predicted the HLA-A and HLA-B alleles for most subjects in the first cohort. Because HLA typing was missing for some donors at each locus, association tests included only the typed subset. A later analysis associated around 16,000 TCR beta sequences with specific HLA alleles at a false discovery rate of 0.05. Linkage disequilibrium might explain the correlated functional status among segregating V segments, but an unknown experimental factor could not be excluded. Compared with equally common non-associated chains, HLA-associated TCR beta chains in a later analysis were more clonally expanded and had lower generation probabilities. An association between a missense DCLRE1C variant and V-gene and J-gene trimming of TCR beta chains was found in a later genetic analysis and replicated in an independent cohort. A later analysis reported that several top co-occurrence clusters appeared linked to parvovirus B19, influenza, CMV and Epstein-Barr virus. Some IMGT-functional V segments, including TRBV6-2 and TRBV6-3, could not be told apart with the 87-base-pair reads, so those segments were excluded. When HLA alleles, especially DR and DQ, strongly co-occurred, TCR associations were difficult to assign to individual alleles. The earlier analysis of 587 of the donors excluded roughly 16 rarely observed V segments, including chromosome 9 orphons, because counts were too low. Cytomegalovirus status was reported to be diagnosed by the classifier with high specificity and sensitivity in both the original and validation cohorts. A total of 150 to 200 TCR beta chains were listed by the study as associated with cytomegalovirus. According to the authors, the approach could potentially be generalized to other disease states and immunological phenotypes. In vitro tests confirmed that a few of the cytomegalovirus-associated TCR beta chains recognize cytomegalovirus antigens. CMV serostatus was the only immune exposure information available for the cohort.

Sequenced input: PBMCs. This receptor was identified in a woman aged 40 to 50 in good health and CMV-seronegative. The sequence is built from TRBV5-4 and TRBJ1-2, with TRBD1 tentatively as D gene (5 bases match). The DNA sequence is as follows: TGTGCCAGCAGCTTGGCAGGCAGGGACTATGGCTACACCTTC. Its translation reads: CASSLAGRDYGYTF.